These 8 T cell receptor beta chains originate from one sample sequenced in a study of shared clonotypes between healthy human individuals (dated by TCRdb to the early 2020s). Receptor amplification or capture employed the immunoSEQ multiplex PCR assay. What TCRdb holds here is the immuneACCESS table cut down to in-frame rearrangements. Part of the clones is not present; checked against another copy, under half of the missing clones reflect an unresolved V gene, and the others are unexplained. In this sample the table shows fewer than 1.6 million clones, 98% of which occur a single time. Roughly 0.35% of the sample lies in the top ten. The sequenced sample was naive CD4+ T cells sorted from blood. Explained via the paper, the cell subset or site label denotes: CD45RA+ positively selected. These receptor sequences come from a man aged 30 to 45 in good health.

This chain connects TRBV5-1 to TRBJ1-1; 7 positions agree with TRBD1. There are 14 residues in the CDR3. Germline V lookup: CDR1 SGHRS, CDR2 YFSETQ. V dropped 3 bases and J dropped 4; count of bases not matched to a gene: 6. The CDR3 DNA sequence: TGCGCCAGCAGCTGGGACAGCGTGGGCACTGAAGCTTTCTTT. Translated: CASSWDSVGTEAFF. Based on the CDR3 plus reference TRBV5-1 and TRBJ1-1, the full variable domain is KAGVTQTPRYLIKTRGQQVTLSCSPISGHRSVSWYQQTPGQGLQFLFEYFSETQRNKGNFPGRFSGRQFSNSRSEMNVSTLELGDSALYLCASSWDSVGTEAFFGQGTRLTVV.

The CDR3 DNA reads as TGTGCCAGCTCACAACTAGCGGGAGATCTCCGCTCCTACGAGCAGTACTTC. It translates to CASSQLAGDLRSYEQYF. The chain couples TRBV18 to TRBJ2-7; 11 nucleotides match TRBD2. J was trimmed by 0 bases and V by 4 bases; bases with no gene match: 8. The germline V gene encodes CDR1 KGHSH and CDR2 LQKENI. This CDR3 comprises 17 residues. Based on the CDR3 plus reference TRBV18 and TRBJ2-7, the full variable domain is NAGVMQNPRHLVRRRGQEARLRCSPMKGHSHVYWYRQLPEEGLKFMVYLQKENIIDESGMPKERFSAEFPKEGPSILRIQQVVRGDSAAYFCASSQLAGDLRSYEQYFGPGTRLTVT.

In nucleotides, the CDR3 is TGTGCCAGCTCTGGTCTAGAAGGAGCTTTCTTT. Translation gives CASSGLEGAFF. The rearrangement links TRBV2 to TRBJ1-1, with D uncertain. The CDR3 contains 11 residues. Germline V gene lookup returns CDR1 SNHLY and CDR2 FYNNEI. Deletions cut 8 bases from V and 10 bases from J, with 14 bases between.

The rearrangement joins TRBV18 to TRBJ2-1; maybe TRBD2 (6 bases). CDR3 length equals 16 residues. V lost 2 bases to trimming and J lost 0 bases, with 11 bases between them. Germline V lookup: CDR1 KGHSH, CDR2 LQKENI. The CDR3 protein is CASSPWDSRSYNEQFF. In DNA form, the CDR3 reads TGTGCCAGCTCACCATGGGACTCCCGCTCCTACAATGAGCAGTTCTTC.

This chain connects TRBV10-1 to TRBJ2-1; TRBD2 is a possible D gene (5 bases). CDR1 and CDR2 (germline): WNHNN, SYGVQD (reference sequence). V lost 8 bases to trimming and J lost 4 bases, with 12 bases between them. The CDR3 spans 13 residues. Here the CDR3 reads CASGSLGYNEQFF. DNA for the CDR3: TGCGCCAGCGGGAGTCTTGGATACAATGAGCAGTTCTTC.

DNA for the CDR3: TGTGCCAGCAGCTACACGACAGGGATGGGCGAGCAGTACTTC. Protein sequence: CASSYTTGMGEQYF. This chain uses TRBV11-2 with TRBJ2-7; 7 bases align to TRBD1. CDR1 is SGHAT, CDR2 FQNNGV, per germline. The trim removed 4 bases at V and 6 bases at J, leaving 9 bases unmatched. The CDR3 spans 14 residues.

The rearrangement links TRBV6-6 to TRBJ2-5, with 7 positions matching TRBD1. V lost 6 bases and J lost 5; bases outside the gene matches: 9. The CDR3 is 14 residues long. Germline V CDR1 and CDR2: MNHNY, SVGAGI (reference sequence). CDR3: CASSLDRVRETQYF. CDR3 nucleotide sequence: TGTGCCAGCAGCCTAGACAGGGTGCGGGAGACCCAGTACTTC.

The V call is TRBV27, the J call TRBJ2-1, with D perhaps being TRBD1 or TRBD2 (5 bases each). CDR3 length: 11 residues. Germline CDR1 MNHEY, CDR2 SMNVEV (reference sequence). V lost 6 bases and J lost 9, with 9 bases in between. CDR3 in DNA: TGTGCCAGCAGCCCTGGGGGTGAGCAGTTCTTC. Translating it yields CASSPGGEQFF.